These 32 T cell receptor beta chains came from one sample sequenced in a study of T cells in Graves' hyperthyroidism and ophthalmopathy. It was RNA transcripts that yielded the amplified TCR beta CDR3 regions. The HTBI set primed first-round TCR CDR3 RT-PCR. A single record per CDR3 protein comes from TCRdb applying MiXCR to the multiplex PCR reads. The repertoire has about 600,000 distinct CDR3 sequences, 15% to 20% of them found once; the top ten carry less than 3.5%. Material for sequencing was blood. These receptors came from a woman in her 40s with Graves' ophthalmopathy.

The V and J genes are TRBV25-1 and TRBJ2-7; 9 positions match TRBD1. The CDR3 consists of 15 residues. CDR1 is MGHDK and CDR2 is SYGVNS in the germline V gene. J was trimmed by 2 bases and V by 3 bases; bases with no gene match: 5. CDR3 protein: CASSDPDRGPYEQYF. CDR3 coding DNA: TGTGCCAGCAGTGACCCGGACAGGGGCCCCTACGAGCAGTACTTC.

The table lists this clonotype with many counts. The gene calls are TRBV6-1 and TRBJ2-1; no reliable D call. The CDR3 is made up of 15 amino acids. Germline V gives CDR1 MNHNS, CDR2 SASEGT. Between the trimmed V and J ends, which lost 6 bases and 0 bases, there was a span of 12 bases. The CDR3 loop is CASRTDRSSYNEQFF. The CDR3 DNA reads TGTGCCAGCAGGACGGATCGAAGCTCCTACAATGAGCAGTTCTTC.

This clonotype was counted once. The rearrangement links TRBV14 to TRBJ1-2; 7 nucleotides align to TRBD1. The CDR3 is 16 residues long. Trimming cost V 4 bases and J 5 bases; bases outside gene matches: 13. Germline lookup yields CDR1 SGHDN and CDR2 FVKESK. The CDR3 coding sequence is TGTGCCAGCAGCCGTTCTTCCGGTTGGACAGGTTATGGCTACACCTTC. Encoded protein: CASSRSSGWTGYGYTF.

The sample holds many counts of this clonotype. The chain uses TRBV28 and TRBJ2-7, with 10 bases matching TRBD1. Per germline, CDR1 MDHEN and CDR2 SYDVKM. V lost 6 bases to trimming and J lost 4 bases; unmatched junction nucleotides: 9. This CDR3 has 15 amino acids. The CDR3 DNA reads as TGTGCCAGCAGCCTGGGGGGACAGGGGTGGTACGAGCAGTACTTC. It yields the protein CASSLGGQGWYEQYF.

The chain joins TRBV24-1 to TRBJ2-7, with 8 bases that match TRBD2. Germline assignment: CDR1 KGHDR and CDR2 SFDVKD. The CDR3 spans 17 residues. J gave up 5 bases and V 3 bases, and 14 bases lay outside the gene matches. The CDR3 coding sequence is TGTGCCACCAGTGATCCCCGGATTGGTAGCGGGAAAGACGAGCAGTACTTC. It is translated as CATSDPRIGSGKDEQYF.

This clonotype was seen ten or more times. V and J are TRBV7-9 and TRBJ2-1; 7 nucleotides match TRBD1. The V and J ends lost 7 bases and 4 bases, in that order; junction bases with no gene match: 7. Germline V gives CDR1 SEHNR, CDR2 FQNEAQ (reference sequence). The length of the CDR3 is 14 residues. CDR3 in amino acids: CASTRDSLYNEQFF. The CDR3 DNA follows: TGTGCCAGCACCCGGGACAGCCTATACAATGAGCAGTTCTTC. Filled out from reference TRBV7-9 and TRBJ2-1, the complete variable domain reads DTGVSQNPRHKITKRGQNVTFRCDPISEHNRLYWYRQTLGQGPEFLTYFQNEAQLEKSRLLSDRFSAERPKGSFSTLEIQRTEQGDSAMYLCASTRDSLYNEQFFGPGTRLTVL.

Ten or more counts support this clonotype. V gene TRBV2 combines with J gene TRBJ1-1, with TRBD1 as a possible D gene (6 bases). Germline values: CDR1 SNHLY, CDR2 FYNNEI. The CDR3 is 13 amino acids. V was shortened by 0 bases and J by 10 bases, with 12 bases between the two germline ends. CDR3 DNA sequence: TGTGCCAGCAGTGAAGCTGGACAGAGGGGAGCTTTCTTT. Its translation: CASSEAGQRGAFF.

The table lists this clonotype with many counts. This sequence joins TRBV5-6 and TRBJ2-1; no firm D call. This CDR3 spans 14 amino acids. The V gene lost 1 base and the J gene lost 4 bases, with 9 bases spanning the gap. CDR1 is SGHDT, CDR2 YYEEEE, per germline. This CDR3 is CASSLSGFYNEQFF. For the CDR3, the DNA is TGTGCCAGCAGCTTGTCAGGTTTTTACAATGAGCAGTTCTTC.

This clonotype was seen ten or more times. This chain links TRBV3-1 with TRBJ2-5; a possible D gene is TRBD2 (7 bases). The germline V and J ends were trimmed by 4 bases and 5 bases, with 20 bases remaining between them. Germline lookup yields CDR1 LGHDT and CDR2 YNNKEL (reference sequence). This CDR3 is built from 16 residues. CDR3: CASSRPEGGELETQYF. The CDR3 DNA follows: TGTGCCAGCAGCCGGCCGGAGGGGGGGGAGTTGGAGACCCAGTACTTC.

The rearrangement links TRBV19 to TRBJ1-1, with TRBD1 as a possible D gene (5 bases). The CDR3 has 14 residues. V gave up 6 bases and J gave up 5 bases, with 16 bases separating them. Per germline, CDR1 LNHDA and CDR2 SQIVND (reference sequence). The CDR3 is CASRGSGEGTEAFF. The CDR3, as DNA: TGTGCCAGTAGGGGTTCGGGGGAGGGGACTGAAGCTTTCTTT. Complete variable domain (other parts from reference TRBV19 and TRBJ1-1): DGGITQSPKYLFRKEGQNVTLSCEQNLNHDAMYWYRQDPGQGLRLIYYSQIVNDFQKGDIAEGYSVSREKKESFPLTVTSAQKNPTAFYLCASRGSGEGTEAFFGQGTRLTVV.

This clonotype has just a few counts. This chain uses TRBV6-1 with TRBJ1-2; D perhaps matches TRBD1 (6 bases). Germline assignment: CDR1 MNHNS and CDR2 SASEGT. This CDR3 comprises 13 residues. Trimming cost V 5 bases and J 8 bases, with 15 bases left between them. The CDR3 sequence is CASSQRDTGGYTF. CDR3 in DNA: TGTGCCAGCAGTCAGCGGGACACAGGCGGCTACACCTTC.

A few counts support this clonotype. J is TRBJ1-1 and V is TRBV10-3; D remains ambiguous. CDR1 and CDR2 from the germline V gene are ENHRY and SYGVKD. V was shortened by 11 bases and J by 2 bases, with 15 bases between the two germline ends. The CDR3 length is 13 residues. The CDR3 DNA follows: TGTGCCTCACGTGGTGGCTCTAACACTGAAGCTTTCTTT. Its protein is CASRGGSNTEAFF.

This clonotype was observed a few times. V usage is TRBV5-5 and J usage is TRBJ1-3; D is uncertain. Trimming removed 3 bases from V and 4 bases from J, with 20 bases in between. The CDR3 is made up of 17 amino acids. Germline CDR1 is SGHKS and CDR2 is YYEKEE (reference sequence). Written as DNA, the CDR3 is TGTGCCAGCAGCTCGCCGGGAATCTTCGAGGCCGGAAACACCATATATTTT. Its translation: CASSSPGIFEAGNTIYF.

Ten or more counts support this clonotype. The chain carries TRBV18 and TRBJ2-5, with a weak D call TRBD2 (6 bases). V was shortened by 1 base and J by 2 bases, with 8 bases between the two germline ends. CDR1 and CDR2 (germline): KGHSH, LQKENI. The CDR3 length is 14 residues. As DNA, the CDR3 is TGTGCCAGCTCACCACAAAGCGGGCAAGAGACCCAGTACTTC. Translated: CASSPQSGQETQYF.

This clonotype has a handful of counts. The chain carries TRBV6-4 and TRBJ2-1; 16 nucleotides agree with TRBD2. Germline-derived CDR1 and CDR2 are MRHNA and SNTAGT. V gave up 0 bases and J gave up 0 bases; unmatched junction bases: 5. This CDR3 has 20 amino acids. In nucleotides, the CDR3 is TGTGCCAGCAGTGACTCAGGGGGACTAGCGGGAGGGAGCTCCTACAATGAGCAGTTCTTC. Translated: CASSDSGGLAGGSSYNEQFF.

This chain connects TRBV6-1 to TRBJ2-4; D may match TRBD1 or TRBD2 (7 bases each). CDR3 length equals 16 residues. Germline V gene sequence: CDR1 MNHNS, CDR2 SASEGT. V was pared by 6 bases and J by 6 bases, with 21 bases between. The CDR3 is CASRTPGRGLVNIQYF. The CDR3 DNA follows: TGTGCCAGCAGAACCCCGGGGAGGGGGCTGGTAAACATTCAGTACTTC.

This clonotype was counted at least ten times. The rearrangement links TRBV2 to TRBJ2-1, with 8 bases matching TRBD2. The CDR3 runs to 14 residues. Germline CDR1 reads SNHLY; CDR2 reads FYNNEI. V gave up 4 bases and J gave up 7 bases; unmatched junction bases: 6. The CDR3: CASSVQRGRNEQFF. CDR3 nucleotides: TGTGCCAGCAGTGTTCAGCGGGGGCGTAATGAGCAGTTCTTC. The full variable domain, in which reference TRBV2 and TRBJ2-1 provide the parts outside the CDR3, is EPEVTQTPSHQVTQMGQEVILRCVPISNHLYFYWYRQILGQKVEFLVSFYNNEISEKSEIFDDQFSVERPDGSNFTLKIRSTKLEDSAMYFCASSVQRGRNEQFFGPGTRLTVL.

This clonotype was counted at least ten times. The chain combines TRBV2 with TRBJ1-1, with D unclear. In germline, CDR1 is SNHLY, CDR2 FYNNEI. The ends were cut back, 3 bases at V and 6 bases at J, with 14 bases in the middle. This CDR3 has 14 amino acids. In nucleotides, the CDR3 is TGTGCCAGCAGTGATTCCCCCGTGGGCGCTGAAGCTTTCTTT. It yields the protein CASSDSPVGAEAFF.

This clonotype was seen repeatedly, ten times or more. The chain joins TRBV7-9 to TRBJ2-3; perhaps TRBD2 as D (6 bases). V gave up 3 bases and J gave up 5 bases, with 12 bases separating them. The CDR3 has 14 residues. Germline V gene lookup returns CDR1 SEHNR and CDR2 FQNEAQ (reference sequence). Here the CDR3 reads CASSLKERVDTQYF. DNA for the CDR3: TGTGCCAGCAGCTTGAAGGAGCGGGTAGATACGCAGTATTTT.

This clonotype has more than one count but fewer than ten. J is TRBJ2-5 and V is TRBV6-1; 11 bases match TRBD2. J was trimmed by 3 bases and V by 7 bases; bases with no gene match: 10. Per germline, CDR1 MNHNS and CDR2 SASEGT. The CDR3 loop spans 16 amino acids. The CDR3 loop reads CASKGTSGTGKETQYF. As DNA, the CDR3 is TGTGCCAGCAAAGGGACTAGCGGTACGGGGAAAGAGACCCAGTACTTC.

A note on this clonotype: Sequence at one end of the junction differs from germline and may be a read error. The V and J genes are TRBV6-1 and TRBJ2-5; D not resolved. Looked up from germline, CDR1 is MNHNS and CDR2 is SASEGT. This CDR3 contains 11 residues. The CDR3 loop is CASSEALFQFF. DNA for the CDR3: TGTGCCAGCAGTGAAGCGTTGTTCCAATTCTTC.

This clonotype has at least ten counts. The chain recombines TRBV12-3 or TRBV12-4 with TRBJ1-1; D gene unclear. V lost 2 bases to trimming and J lost 6 bases, with 7 bases between them. The CDR3 has 12 amino acids. The CDR3: CASSLFRAEAFF. CDR3 DNA sequence: TGTGCCAGCAGTTTATTCCGGGCTGAAGCTTTCTTT.

This rearrangement joins TRBV15 to TRBJ2-7; 8 nucleotides align to TRBD2. The ends lost 3 bases at V and 4 bases at J; junction bases unmatched: 8. The CDR3 totals 15 residues. Germline V lookup: CDR1 LNHNV, CDR2 YYDKDF (reference sequence). CDR3 in amino acids: CATSRSSGSQYEQYF. DNA of the CDR3: TGTGCCACCAGCAGGTCCAGCGGGAGTCAGTACGAGCAGTACTTC.

The chain recombines TRBV13 with TRBJ2-1, with 8 bases lining up with TRBD2. The CDR3 sequence is 12 residues long. Germline-derived CDR1 and CDR2 are PRHDT and FYEKMQ (reference sequence). V gave up 6 bases and J gave up 9 bases; unmatched junction bases: 4. CDR3 nucleotides: TGTGCCAGCAGGCTAGCGGGCAGTGAGCAGTTCTTC. Its translation is CASRLAGSEQFF.

This clonotype was picked up many times. The chain links TRBV12-3 or TRBV12-4 to TRBJ2-7, with 7 positions matching TRBD1. J lost 7 bases, V lost 7 bases, and 13 bases had no gene match. This CDR3 has 14 residues. The CDR3, as DNA: TGTGCCAGCAACATAGGGGGCACAACTCGGGAGCAGTACTTC. Amino acid sequence: CASNIGGTTREQYF.

About this clonotype: One end of the junction fails to match germline, which may point to a read error. The chain combines TRBV10-3 with TRBJ1-6; TRBD1 matches 9 bases. The CDR3 is made up of 14 amino acids. Germline V lookup: CDR1 ENHRY, CDR2 SYGVKD. The CDR3 loop is CASSRGTGFSPLHF. The CDR3 DNA follows: TGTGCCAGCAGTCGGGGGACAGGGTTCTCACCCCTCCACTTT.

The chain has TRBV6-7 and TRBJ2-2, with 9 bases matching TRBD2. TRBV6-7 is classed as an ORF, of uncertain function. The CDR3 extends over 18 amino acids. Trimming at V came to 6 bases and at J to 3 bases, leaving 14 bases not matched to a gene. CDR3: CASSRSWLAGWDTGELFF. The CDR3 DNA sequence: TGTGCCAGCAGCCGCTCGTGGCTAGCGGGGTGGGACACCGGGGAGCTGTTTTTT.

This clonotype has a count of ten or more. This chain connects TRBV3-1 to TRBJ2-5; 8 bases align to TRBD2. Germline V gene sequence: CDR1 LGHDT, CDR2 YNNKEL (reference sequence). The trim removed 0 bases at V and 4 bases at J, leaving 7 bases unmatched. There are 16 residues in the CDR3. CDR3 region: CASSQEGSGNGETQYF. The CDR3 bases are TGTGCCAGCAGCCAAGAAGGTAGCGGGAACGGAGAGACCCAGTACTTC.

The chain joins TRBV6-6 to TRBJ2-5; a possible D gene is TRBD1 (6 bases). The germline V gene has CDR1 MNHNY and CDR2 SVGAGI (reference sequence). Between the trimmed V and J ends, which lost 0 bases and 1 base, there was a span of 21 bases. The CDR3 spans 19 residues. The CDR3 spells CASSYSPGMSDSPQETQYF. DNA of the CDR3: TGTGCCAGCAGTTACTCGCCGGGAATGTCGGACAGCCCCCAAGAGACCCAGTACTTC.

This sequence joins TRBV24-1 and TRBJ2-2; D perhaps matches TRBD2 (5 bases). The CDR3 is made up of 14 amino acids. Looked up from germline, CDR1 is KGHDR and CDR2 is SFDVKD. V was cut by 5 bases and J by 4 bases, with 10 bases left in between. The CDR3 DNA reads TGTGCCACCAGTGGGGAGTTGGCCACCGGGGAGCTGTTTTTT. Translated: CATSGELATGELFF.

This clonotype was seen more than once but under ten times. The chain joins TRBV28 to TRBJ2-2; D gene unclear. With 7 bases removed from V and 5 bases from J, the gap between germline ends came to 11 bases. Germline CDR1 and CDR2: MDHEN and SYDVKM. The CDR3 has 13 residues. CDR3: CASTKGNTGELFF. The CDR3 DNA reads as TGTGCCAGCACTAAAGGGAATACCGGGGAGCTGTTTTTT. The complete variable domain, with remaining parts taken from reference TRBV28 and TRBJ2-2, reads DVKVTQSSRYLVKRTGEKVFLECVQDMDHENMFWYRQDPGLGLRLIYFSYDVKMKEKGDIPEGYSVSREKKERFSLILESASTNQTSMYLCASTKGNTGELFFGEGSRLTVL.

This clonotype has a handful of counts. The chain carries TRBV20-1 and TRBJ1-2, with D unclear. The germline gives CDR1 DFQATT, CDR2 SNEGSKA (reference sequence). This CDR3 is built from 11 residues. V lost 3 bases to trimming and J lost 8 bases, with 10 bases between them. CDR3 protein: CSASKLGGYTF. CDR3 DNA: TGCAGTGCTAGCAAATTGGGGGGCTACACCTTC.